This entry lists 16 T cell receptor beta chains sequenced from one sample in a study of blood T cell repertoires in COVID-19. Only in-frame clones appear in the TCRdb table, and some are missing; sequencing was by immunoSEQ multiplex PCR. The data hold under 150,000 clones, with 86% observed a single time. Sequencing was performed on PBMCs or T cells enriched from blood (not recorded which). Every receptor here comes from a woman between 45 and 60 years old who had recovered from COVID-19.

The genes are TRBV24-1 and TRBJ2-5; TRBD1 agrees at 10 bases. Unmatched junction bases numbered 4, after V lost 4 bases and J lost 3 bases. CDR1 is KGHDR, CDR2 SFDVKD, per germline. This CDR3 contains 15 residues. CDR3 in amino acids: CATSERTGGKETQYF. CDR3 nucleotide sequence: TGTGCCACCAGTGAGCGGACAGGGGGAAAAGAGACCCAGTACTTC.

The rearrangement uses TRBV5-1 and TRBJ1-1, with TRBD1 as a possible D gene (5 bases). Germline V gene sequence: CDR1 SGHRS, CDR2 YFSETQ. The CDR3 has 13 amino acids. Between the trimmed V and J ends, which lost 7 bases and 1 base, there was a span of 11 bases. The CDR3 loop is CASLTAPNTEAFF. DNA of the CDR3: TGCGCCAGCCTGACAGCCCCGAACACTGAAGCTTTCTTT.

The CDR3 DNA follows: TGTGCCAGCAGCTCGCGGGACAGACACTACGAGCAGTACTTC. Translating it yields CASSSRDRHYEQYF. The J gene is TRBJ2-7, the V gene TRBV7-2; TRBD1 is a possible D gene (7 bases). This CDR3 comprises 14 residues. Germline lookup yields CDR1 SGHTA and CDR2 FQGNSA. V shed 4 bases and J shed 3 bases, with 13 bases lying between them.

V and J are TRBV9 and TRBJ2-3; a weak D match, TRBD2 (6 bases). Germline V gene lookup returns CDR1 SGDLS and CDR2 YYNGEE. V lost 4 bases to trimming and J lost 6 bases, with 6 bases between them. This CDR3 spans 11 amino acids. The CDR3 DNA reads TGTGCCAGCAGCCGGGGGGATACGCAGTATTTT. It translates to CASSRGDTQYF.

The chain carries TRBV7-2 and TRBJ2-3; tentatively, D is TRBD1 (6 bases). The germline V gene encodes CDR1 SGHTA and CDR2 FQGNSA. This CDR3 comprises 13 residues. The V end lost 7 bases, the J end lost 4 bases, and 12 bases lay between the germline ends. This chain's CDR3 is CASTEGVADTQYF. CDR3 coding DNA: TGTGCCAGCACCGAGGGGGTAGCAGATACGCAGTATTTT.

This chain's CDR3 is CASSQGSRVGYGYTF. As DNA, the CDR3 is TGTGCCAGCAGCCAAGGCTCCAGGGTGGGTTATGGCTACACCTTC. J is TRBJ1-2 and V is TRBV3-1 (or the pseudogene TRBV3-2), with D perhaps matching TRBD1 (5 bases). In germline, CDR1 is LGHDT, CDR2 YNNKEL (reference sequence). Trimming stripped 1 base from V and 5 bases from J, with 14 bases between. This CDR3 is 15 amino acids long.

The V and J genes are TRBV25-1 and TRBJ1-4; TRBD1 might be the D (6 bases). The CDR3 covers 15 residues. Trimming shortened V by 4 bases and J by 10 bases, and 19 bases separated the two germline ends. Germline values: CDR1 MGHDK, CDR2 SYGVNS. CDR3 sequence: CASSAYRDLGGKLFF. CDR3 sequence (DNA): TGTGCCAGCAGTGCGTACCGGGACCTAGGGGGAAAACTGTTTTTT. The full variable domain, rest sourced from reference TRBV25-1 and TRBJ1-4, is EADIYQTPRYLVIGTGKKITLECSQTMGHDKMYWYQQDPGMELHLIHYSYGVNSTEKGDLSSESTVSRIRTEHFPLTLESARPSHTSQYLCASSAYRDLGGKLFFGSGTQLSVL.

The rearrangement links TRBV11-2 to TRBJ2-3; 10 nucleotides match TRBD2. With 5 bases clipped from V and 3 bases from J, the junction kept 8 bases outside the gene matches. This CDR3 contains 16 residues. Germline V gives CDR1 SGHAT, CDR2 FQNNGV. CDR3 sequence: CASSPASGRLTDTQYF. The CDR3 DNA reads TGTGCCAGCAGCCCGGCTAGCGGGAGACTTACAGATACGCAGTATTTT.

This CDR3 reads CASSLVSDNYGYTF. The CDR3, as DNA: TGTGCCAGCAGCTTGGTGTCAGATAACTATGGCTACACCTTC. The genes are TRBV5-5 and TRBJ1-2, with D unresolved. There are 14 residues in the CDR3. V shed 0 bases and J shed 1 base, with 7 bases lying between them. Germline CDR1 is SGHKS and CDR2 is YYEKEE (reference sequence).

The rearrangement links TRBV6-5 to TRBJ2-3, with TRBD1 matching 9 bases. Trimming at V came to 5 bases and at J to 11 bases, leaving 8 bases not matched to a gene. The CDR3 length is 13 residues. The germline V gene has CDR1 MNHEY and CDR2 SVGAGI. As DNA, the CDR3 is TGTGCCAGCAGTCCGACAGGGGGGTCGGGGCAGTATTTT. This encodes CASSPTGGSGQYF.

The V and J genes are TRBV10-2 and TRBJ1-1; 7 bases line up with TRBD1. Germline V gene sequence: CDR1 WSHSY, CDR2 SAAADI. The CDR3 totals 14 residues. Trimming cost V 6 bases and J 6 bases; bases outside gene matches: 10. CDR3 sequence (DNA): TGCGCCAGCAGCTTATCCGGGACAGTCTCTGAAGCTTTCTTT. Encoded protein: CASSLSGTVSEAFF.

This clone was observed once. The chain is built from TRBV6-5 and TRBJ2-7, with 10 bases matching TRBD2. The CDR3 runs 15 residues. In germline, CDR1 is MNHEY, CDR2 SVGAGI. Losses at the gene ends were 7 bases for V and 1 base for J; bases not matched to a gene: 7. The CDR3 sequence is CASIAGTSDSYEQYF. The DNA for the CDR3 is TGTGCCAGCATTGCCGGGACTAGCGATTCCTACGAGCAGTACTTC.

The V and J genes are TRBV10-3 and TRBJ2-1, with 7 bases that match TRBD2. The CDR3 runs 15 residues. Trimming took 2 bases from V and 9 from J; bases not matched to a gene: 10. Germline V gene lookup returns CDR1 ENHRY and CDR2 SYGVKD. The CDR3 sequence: CAISEKAGLTGEQFF. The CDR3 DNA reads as TGTGCCATCAGTGAGAAAGCGGGGCTAACGGGTGAGCAGTTCTTC.

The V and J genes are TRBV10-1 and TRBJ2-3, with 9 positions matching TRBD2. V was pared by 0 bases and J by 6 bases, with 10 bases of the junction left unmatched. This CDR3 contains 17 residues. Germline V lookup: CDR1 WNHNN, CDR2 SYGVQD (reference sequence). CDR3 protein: CASSESRASGAVDTQYF. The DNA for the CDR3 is TGCGCCAGCAGTGAGTCTCGGGCTAGCGGGGCCGTGGATACGCAGTATTTT.

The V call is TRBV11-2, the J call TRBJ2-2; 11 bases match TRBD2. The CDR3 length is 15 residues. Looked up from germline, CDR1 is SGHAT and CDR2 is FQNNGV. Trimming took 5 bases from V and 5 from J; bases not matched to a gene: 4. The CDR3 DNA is TGTGCCAGCAGCATAGCGGGGGGGCCTACCGGGGAGCTGTTTTTT. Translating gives CASSIAGGPTGELFF.

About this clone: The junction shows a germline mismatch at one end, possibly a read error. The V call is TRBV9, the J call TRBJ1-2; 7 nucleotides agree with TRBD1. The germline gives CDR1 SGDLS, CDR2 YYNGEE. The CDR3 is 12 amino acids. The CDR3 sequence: CASSDVTGLSSF. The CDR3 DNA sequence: TGTGCCAGCAGCGACGTGACAGGGTTATCTAGCTTC.